These 4 T cell receptor beta chains were all obtained from the same sample, sequenced in a study of blood T cell repertoires in COVID-19. Sequenced by immunoSEQ multiplex PCR; TCRdb stores in-frame clones only, minus some. The sample has around 140,000 clones, 85% to 90% seen once. The material sequenced was peripheral blood. These receptors all stem from a man aged 18 to 29 with COVID-19, enrolled during active disease.

The chain couples TRBV7-6 to TRBJ2-5; D is undetermined. This CDR3 has 12 amino acids. Germline CDR1 is SGHVS and CDR2 is FNYEAQ. V lost 5 bases to trimming and J lost 0 bases, with 4 bases between them. The CDR3 region has the DNA TGTGCCAGCAGCCAAAACCAAGAGACCCAGTACTTC. Translating gives CASSQNQETQYF.

V is TRBV12-1 and J is TRBJ1-4. TRBV12-1 is a documented pseudogene. The CDR3 contains 14 residues. The CDR3 loop reads CASSLRGRDKKLLF. CDR3 bases: TGTGCCAGCAGCCTGAGGGGGAGGGATAAAAAACTGCTTTTT.

This chain connects TRBV28 to TRBJ1-5, with D possibly matching TRBD1 (5 bases). The length of the CDR3 is 14 residues. Per germline, CDR1 MDHEN and CDR2 SYDVKM. Trimming removed 5 bases at V and 4 bases at J, with 12 bases between. This CDR3 is CASSSGHLNQPQHF. DNA of the CDR3: TGTGCCAGCAGTAGTGGACACCTTAATCAGCCCCAGCATTTT.

The chain combines TRBV28 with TRBJ1-6, with 8 bases identical to TRBD1. The CDR3 runs 14 residues. The V gene's germline CDR1 is MDHEN and CDR2 SYDVKM. V shed 5 bases, J shed 8 bases, and the junction held 5 bases outside the gene matches. The CDR3 here is CASSLGQGDSPLHF. The CDR3 DNA reads TGTGCCAGCAGTCTCGGACAGGGAGATTCACCCCTCCACTTT. The variable domain in full, with the rest retrieved from reference TRBV28 and TRBJ1-6, is DVKVTQSSRYLVKRTGEKVFLECVQDMDHENMFWYRQDPGLGLRLIYFSYDVKMKEKGDIPEGYSVSREKKERFSLILESASTNQTSMYLCASSLGQGDSPLHFGNGTRLTVT.